This TCR beta chain came from a study of control samples from healthy donors and cancer patients. Produced via immunoSEQ multiplex PCR; TCRdb's table is partial and in-frame only. The table records about 150,000 clones, approximately 86% of them present only once. This clone was detected only a few times. This CDR3 comprises 16 residues. V shed 0 bases and J 6 bases; nucleotides not matched to a gene: 5. CDR1 and CDR2 from the germline V gene are SGHAT and FQNNGV. Sequencing was carried out using blood. This rearrangement joins TRBV11-2 to TRBJ1-6, with 7 nucleotides matching TRBD1. This sequence was found in a young man in good health. DNA of the CDR3: TGTGCCAGCAGCTTAGAGCCGGGACAGAGTAATTCACCCCTCCACTTT. The encoded protein is CASSLEPGQSNSPLHF.